This T cell receptor (beta chain) was identified during a study of control samples from healthy donors and cancer patients. Losses at the gene ends were 4 bases for V and 2 bases for J; bases not matched to a gene: 8. The length of the CDR3 is 17 residues. Germline values: CDR1 KGHSH, CDR2 LQKENI. The protocol was immunoSEQ multiplex PCR, while the TCRdb copy is restricted to in-frame clones and leaves out a portion. The table shows 85,000 to 100,000 clones, with 90% to 95% occurring only once. The sequence was obtained from a man between 18 and 29 years old in good health. The sequencing sample was made of blood. The chain employs TRBV18 and TRBJ1-6; TRBD1 agrees at 7 bases. The chain's CDR3 is CASSLADRAAYNSPLHF. CDR3 nucleotides: TGTGCCAGCTCACTCGCCGACAGGGCGGCCTATAATTCACCCCTCCACTTT.